The table lists the clone carrying this T cell receptor beta chain with a few counts. The antigen remains undetermined. Germline CDR1 SGHTA, CDR2 FQGTGA. V lost 2 bases, J lost 0 bases, and 11 bases lay in between. The CDR3 consists of 17 residues. The entirety of the isolated RNA underwent reverse transcription, so expressed TCRB transcripts were sequenced. The protocol was immunoSEQ multiplex PCR, while the TCRdb copy is restricted to in-frame clones and leaves out a portion. This sample carries around 260,000 clones, around 21% of them seen once, and the ten largest clones take 0.025% to 0.035%. These data originate in a study of beta chain features in type 1 diabetes. Findings and caveats of the study: TCRB CDR3s were moderately but significantly shorter in Type 1 diabetes patients in all four CD4+ subsets. Patients with type 1 diabetes showed fewer VDJ junction insertions and more deletions.

The chain links TRBV7-3 to TRBJ2-6; D is possibly TRBD1 (5 bases). The sample consisted of naive CD4+ T cells from blood. The TCR comes from a middle-aged woman with type 1 diabetes. The CDR3: CASSLGASPSGANVLTF. CDR3 bases: TGTGCCAGCAGCTTAGGGGCCAGTCCCTCTGGGGCCAACGTCCTGACTTTC.